This T cell receptor beta chain is drawn from a study of shared clonotypes between healthy human individuals. General study results and limits: Few donors restricted represented genetic and exposure-history diversity.

Produced via immunoSEQ multiplex PCR; TCRdb's table is partial and in-frame only. The data show approximately 620,000 clones, more than 95% seen once. Notes on this clone: Its specificity is not known.

Trimming cost V 6 bases and J 4 bases; bases outside gene matches: 8. The germline V gene encodes CDR1 ENHRY and CDR2 SYGVKD. The CDR3 contains 14 residues. The chain is built from TRBV10-3 and TRBJ2-7; 8 bases are a match to TRBD1. The source is a woman aged 25 to 39 in good health. The sequencing input was naive CD4+ T cells sorted from blood. The sample's subset: CD45RA+ positively selected. The CDR3 loop reads CAISRRTGTYEQYF. DNA of the CDR3: TGTGCCATCAGCCGTAGGACAGGGACATACGAGCAGTACTTC.